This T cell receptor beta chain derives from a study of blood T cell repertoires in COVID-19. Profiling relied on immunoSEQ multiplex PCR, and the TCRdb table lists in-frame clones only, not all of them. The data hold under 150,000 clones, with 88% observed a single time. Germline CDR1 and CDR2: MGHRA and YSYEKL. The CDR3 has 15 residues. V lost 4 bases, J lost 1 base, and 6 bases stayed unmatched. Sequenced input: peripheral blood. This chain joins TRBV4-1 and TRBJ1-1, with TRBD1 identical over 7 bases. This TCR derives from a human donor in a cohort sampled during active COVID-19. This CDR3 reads CASSPYGTANTEAFF. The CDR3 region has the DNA TGCGCCAGCAGCCCATATGGGACAGCGAACACTGAAGCTTTCTTT.